A selection of T cell receptor beta chains follows, all from one sample in a study of T cell changes during pregnancy in multiple sclerosis. TCRdb's copy holds only in-frame clones and misses some; the assay was immunoSEQ multiplex PCR. The top ten clones hold roughly 1.4% of a sample with some 90,000 clones, roughly nine tenths of them seen once. The source material was peripheral blood, sampled in the first trimester of pregnancy. The receptors here all came from a female donor with multiple sclerosis, enrolled in a pregnancy study. Each CDR3 is given with its conserved first and last residue. D genes are given only for firm matches. Rows give clone size only sometimes, using once, few, many, or a class for an expanded clone.

size: .
D: .
J: TRBJ2-2
V: TRBV2
CDR3: CASIATAGELFF
DNA: TGTGCCAGCATAGCGACGGCCGGGGAGCTGTTTTTT

size: .
D: TRBD1
J: TRBJ2-7
V: TRBV9
CDR3: CASSFAGTGVDEQYF
DNA: TGTGCCAGCAGCTTCGCCGGGACAGGGGTGGACGAGCAGTACTTC

size: .
D: TRBD2
J: TRBJ2-7
V: TRBV6-5
CDR3: CASSRTSGSSYEQYF
DNA: TGTGCCAGCAGTCGGACTAGCGGGAGTTCCTACGAGCAGTACTTC

size: .
D: .
J: TRBJ1-2
V: TRBV27
CDR3: CASSPYGPGYGYTF
DNA: TGTGCCAGCAGCCCTTACGGGCCAGGGTATGGCTACACCTTC

size: .
D: TRBD2
J: TRBJ2-3
V: TRBV27
CDR3: CASRAGSTDTQYF
DNA: TGTGCCAGCAGAGCGGGAAGCACAGATACGCAGTATTTT

size: .
D: TRBD2
J: TRBJ2-3
V: TRBV5-4
CDR3: CASSITSGRNTDTQYF
DNA: TGTGCCAGCAGTATTACTAGCGGGAGAAACACAGATACGCAGTATTTT

size: .
D: TRBD2
J: TRBJ2-1
V: TRBV6-1
CDR3: CASSGTSGNYNEQFF
DNA: TGTGCCAGCAGTGGGACTAGCGGGAATTACAATGAGCAGTTCTTC

size: .
D: TRBD1
J: TRBJ1-2
V: TRBV5-6
CDR3: CASSSTGPGYTF
DNA: TGTGCCAGCAGCTCGACAGGGCCTGGCTACACCTTC

size: .
D: TRBD2
J: TRBJ2-3
V: TRBV9
CDR3: CASSVAGGRGTDTQYF
DNA: TGTGCCAGCAGCGTAGCTGGCGGGAGAGGAACAGATACGCAGTATTTT

size: .
D: .
J: TRBJ1-1
V: TRBV12-5
CDR3: CASGLDGDSEAFF
DNA: TGTGCTAGTGGTTTGGACGGCGACTCTGAAGCTTTCTTT

size: .
D: .
J: TRBJ1-3
V: TRBV27
CDR3: CASSFTSRSGNTIYF
DNA: TGTGCCAGCAGTTTTACCTCGAGGTCTGGAAACACCATATATTTT

size: .
D: .
J: TRBJ2-1
V: TRBV20-1
CDR3: CSALDFDEQFF
DNA: TGCAGTGCTTTGGACTTCGATGAGCAGTTCTTC

size: .
D: TRBD1
J: TRBJ1-3
V: TRBV7-2
CDR3: CASSIWTGGNTIYF
DNA: TGTGCCAGCAGCATTTGGACAGGCGGAAACACCATATATTTT

size: .
D: .
J: TRBJ2-1
V: TRBV15
CDR3: CATSRDLADEQFF
DNA: TGTGCCACCAGCAGAGATCTCGCGGATGAGCAGTTCTTC

size: .
D: TRBD1
J: TRBJ2-7
V: TRBV18
CDR3: CASSPMGQASSYEQYF
DNA: TGTGCCAGCTCACCGATGGGACAGGCGAGCTCCTACGAGCAGTACTTC

size: .
D: TRBD1
J: TRBJ1-1
V: TRBV9
CDR3: CASTPLGRRGRGTEAFF
DNA: TGTGCCAGCACCCCACTGGGGAGAAGGGGGCGAGGAACTGAAGCTTTCTTT

size: .
D: TRBD2
J: TRBJ2-1
V: TRBV7-6
CDR3: CASTDTSGGYNEQFF
DNA: TGTGCCAGCACAGATACTAGCGGGGGTTACAATGAGCAGTTCTTC

size: .
D: TRBD2
J: TRBJ2-5
V: TRBV28
CDR3: CASSLPSGRAQYF
DNA: TGTGCCAGCAGTTTGCCTAGCGGGAGGGCCCAGTACTTC

size: .
D: TRBD1
J: TRBJ1-4
V: TRBV7-8
CDR3: CASSLYLAGQGLTPNEKLFF
DNA: TGTGCCAGCAGCTTATATCTCGCCGGACAGGGTCTTACCCCGAATGAAAAACTGTTTTTT

size: .
D: TRBD2
J: TRBJ2-7
V: TRBV5-1
CDR3: CASSETSGRFHEQYF
DNA: TGCGCCAGCAGCGAAACTAGCGGGAGATTCCACGAGCAGTACTTC

size: .
D: .
J: TRBJ2-7
V: TRBV7-9
CDR3: CASSFAQGKYEQYF
DNA: TGTGCCAGCAGCTTCGCACAGGGAAAGTACGAGCAGTACTTC

size: .
D: TRBD2
J: TRBJ2-1
V: TRBV9
CDR3: CASSPPGTSGSYEQFF
DNA: TGTGCCAGCAGCCCCCCCGGGACTAGCGGGAGCTATGAGCAGTTCTTC

size: .
D: .
J: TRBJ2-7
V: TRBV5-8
CDR3: CASSLAGRRRGEEQYF
DNA: TGTGCCAGCAGCTTGGCGGGCAGGAGGCGGGGAGAGGAGCAGTACTTC

size: .
D: .
J: TRBJ1-1
V: TRBV19
CDR3: CASSIDSSYTEAFF
DNA: TGTGCCAGTAGTATAGATAGCAGTTACACTGAAGCTTTCTTT

size: .
D: TRBD2
J: TRBJ2-7
V: TRBV10-3
CDR3: CAIGLSGSSYEQYF
DNA: TGTGCCATCGGCCTTAGCGGGAGCTCCTACGAGCAGTACTTC

size: .
D: TRBD1
J: TRBJ2-5
V: TRBV18
CDR3: CASSPGTGGFQETQYF
DNA: TGTGCCAGCTCACCCGGGACAGGGGGCTTCCAAGAGACCCAGTACTTC

size: .
D: .
J: TRBJ2-1
V: TRBV25-1
CDR3: CASSESNEQFF
DNA: TGTGCCAGCAGTGAATCGAATGAGCAGTTCTTC

size: few
D: .
J: TRBJ1-1
V: TRBV6-5
CDR3: CASSYSTMNTEAFF
DNA: TGTGCCAGCAGTTACAGTACTATGAACACTGAAGCTTTCTTT

size: few
D: TRBD1
J: TRBJ1-2
V: TRBV30
CDR3: CASRQGARGYTF
DNA: TGTGCCTCACGACAGGGGGCCAGAGGCTACACCTTC